This T cell receptor (beta chain) was observed in a study of T cell responses to AZD1222 COVID-19 vaccine. Study background: Some second doses came at about 4 weeks and others at about 12 weeks; these were pooled.

Concerning this clone: As yet, its antigen is unknown.

The CDR3 totals 12 residues. CDR1 DFQATT and CDR2 SNEGSKA come from the germline V gene (reference sequence). With 3 bases removed from V and 9 bases from J, the gap between germline ends came to 12 bases. General study findings and limits: Seropositive status at baseline applied to only a handful of AZD1222 recipients. Spike was spanned by vaccine-associated CD4 TCRs, which were dominant at 160-218 and 743-854.

Measured with immunoSEQ multiplex PCR; TCRdb has only the in-frame clones, and not every one. In the table there are more than 150,000 clones, roughly 90% of which are singletons. Sequencing used peripheral blood, obtained on day 0 of AZD1222 vaccination. This TCR was sampled from an adult in good health. The chain recombines TRBV20-1 with TRBJ2-1; D is unresolved. Here the CDR3 reads CSASVGVTEQFF. In DNA form, the CDR3 reads TGCAGTGCTAGTGTTGGTGTCACTGAGCAGTTCTTC.